Presented here are 17 T cell receptor beta chains from one specimen sequenced in a study of blood T cell repertoires in COVID-19. Profiled with immunoSEQ multiplex PCR; TCRdb holds only in-frame clones, not every one. The sample lists about 68,000 clones, about 90% occurring once. Input material: peripheral blood. These receptor sequences come from a woman between 45 and 65 years old with COVID-19, enrolled during active disease.

This chain joins TRBV7-8 and TRBJ2-7; no definite D call. V lost 5 bases and J lost 7, with 15 bases in between. From germline, CDR1 is SGHVS and CDR2 FQNEAQ. The CDR3 runs 13 residues. Here the CDR3 DNA reads TGTGCCAGCAGCCCTAACTCACGGAGTGAGCAGTACTTC. It yields the protein CASSPNSRSEQYF. The variable domain in full, with the rest retrieved from reference TRBV7-8 and TRBJ2-7, is GAGVSQSPRYKVAKRGQDVALRCDPISGHVSLFWYQQALGQGPEFLTYFQNEAQLDKSGLPSDRFFAERPEGSVSTLKIQRTQQEDSAVYLCASSPNSRSEQYFGPGTRLTVT.

The rearrangement links TRBV28 to TRBJ2-3, with no clear D. Trimming took off 6 bases at V and 0 bases at J, with 10 bases between the two ends. The CDR3 is made up of 14 amino acids. CDR1 is MDHEN, CDR2 SYDVKM, per germline. CDR3 residues: CASRRHASTDTQYF. The CDR3 nucleotides read TGTGCCAGCAGAAGACACGCTAGCACAGATACGCAGTATTTT.

The rearrangement joins TRBV6-1 to TRBJ1-1; D unresolved. This CDR3 region has 13 residues. Deletions cut 2 bases from V and 7 bases from J, with 11 bases between. Germline V gene lookup returns CDR1 MNHNS and CDR2 SASEGT. The CDR3 region is CASSETRGNEAFF. As DNA, the CDR3 is TGTGCCAGCAGTGAAACCCGGGGAAATGAAGCTTTCTTT.

The rearrangement uses TRBV29-1 and TRBJ2-7; 12 bases fit TRBD2. From germline, CDR1 is SQVTM and CDR2 ANQGSEA. This CDR3 region has 15 residues. The CDR3 loop reads CTRLERLAGGKEQYF. The CDR3 nucleotides read TGCACCCGTCTGGAACGGCTAGCGGGAGGGAAGGAGCAGTACTTC.

This chain uses TRBV28 with TRBJ1-2; D gene uncertain. CDR3 length: 14 amino acids. Germline V gene sequence: CDR1 MDHEN, CDR2 SYDVKM. The V and J ends lost 5 bases and 1 base respectively, with 11 bases between them. The CDR3 nucleotides are TGTGCCAGCAGTACTCCGAGTAGTAACTATGGCTACACCTTC. Translating it yields CASSTPSSNYGYTF.

This sequence joins TRBV29-1 and TRBJ2-7; 7 positions agree with TRBD2. Germline CDR1 is SQVTM and CDR2 is ANQGSEA. V lost 5 bases to trimming and J lost 3 bases; unmatched junction nucleotides: 4. The CDR3 covers 12 residues. The chain's CDR3 is CSVRGGSYEQYF. The CDR3 DNA reads as TGCAGCGTTCGAGGCGGGAGCTACGAGCAGTACTTC.

This chain links TRBV13 with TRBJ1-1, with a tentative D call TRBD1 (6 bases). The CDR3 extends over 14 amino acids. CDR1 is PRHDT, CDR2 FYEKMQ, per germline (reference sequence). Trimming stripped 5 bases from V and 1 base from J, with 11 bases between. The CDR3 is CASSLDRRNTEAFF. In DNA form, the CDR3 reads TGTGCCAGCAGCCTTGACAGGCGGAACACTGAAGCTTTCTTT.

The V and J genes are TRBV11-3 and TRBJ2-1; 11 bases are shared with TRBD1. V gave up 5 bases and J gave up 9 bases; unmatched junction bases: 12. Germline CDR1 is SGHNT and CDR2 is YENEEA. The CDR3 is 16 residues long. DNA for the CDR3: TGTGCCAGCAGCCCCACCGGGACAGGGGGATCCAGTGAGCAGTTCTTC. Its translation is CASSPTGTGGSSEQFF.

This chain links TRBV20-1 with TRBJ2-1, with no clear D. Trimming stripped 3 bases from V and 7 bases from J, with 10 bases between. The germline CDR1 and CDR2 sequences are DFQATT and SNEGSKA (reference sequence). The CDR3 runs to 12 residues. CDR3 sequence: CSASGVRNEQFF. The CDR3 bases are TGCAGTGCTAGTGGAGTTCGTAATGAGCAGTTCTTC.

The V and J genes are TRBV5-1 and TRBJ2-1; TRBD2 aligns across 7 bases. The J segment lost 4 bases and the V segment lost 0 bases, leaving 10 bases of the junction unmatched. This CDR3 is 17 amino acids long. The V gene's germline CDR1 is SGHRS and CDR2 YFSETQ. The CDR3 reads CASSLGREDPKYNEQFF. In DNA form, the CDR3 reads TGCGCCAGCAGCTTGGGTCGGGAGGACCCGAAGTACAATGAGCAGTTCTTC.

In this sample, this clone turned up once. V gene TRBV7-9 combines with J gene TRBJ2-1; D gene unclear. V was cut by 3 bases and J by 0 bases, with 12 bases left in between. This CDR3 spans 16 amino acids. CDR1 SEHNR and CDR2 FQNEAQ come from the germline V gene (reference sequence). The CDR3 is CASSFLARTSYNEQFF. CDR3 nucleotide sequence: TGTGCCAGCAGCTTTCTGGCCAGAACCTCCTACAATGAGCAGTTCTTC.

The V gene is TRBV3-1 (or the pseudogene TRBV3-2), the J gene TRBJ2-7; 7 bases map to TRBD2. Germline values: CDR1 LGHDT, CDR2 YNNKEL (reference sequence). This CDR3 is built from 13 residues. V shed 1 base and J 9 bases; nucleotides not matched to a gene: 6. This CDR3 is CASSQGGEGPQYF. CDR3 sequence (DNA): TGTGCCAGCAGCCAAGGGGGGGAGGGGCCGCAGTACTTC.

This clone has just one count. The rearrangement joins TRBV18 to TRBJ1-4; D is undetermined. This CDR3 has 14 amino acids. Germline CDR1 is KGHSH and CDR2 is LQKENI. V was cut by 3 bases and J by 0 bases, with 5 bases left in between. Written as DNA, the CDR3 is TGTGCCAGCTCACCTCGGGCAACTAATGAAAAACTGTTTTTT. Translated, it gives CASSPRATNEKLFF.

The V and J genes are TRBV5-1 and TRBJ2-3; D may be TRBD2 (6 bases). This CDR3 has 17 amino acids. V was cut by 1 base and J by 4 bases, with 19 bases left in between. CDR1 and CDR2 from the germline V gene are SGHRS and YFSETQ. The CDR3 DNA follows: TGCGCCAGCAGCTTGATAGGGCTAGGAGGGTGGCCAGATACGCAGTATTTT. This sequence encodes CASSLIGLGGWPDTQYF. The full variable domain, with the rest looked up from reference TRBV5-1 and TRBJ2-3, is KAGVTQTPRYLIKTRGQQVTLSCSPISGHRSVSWYQQTPGQGLQFLFEYFSETQRNKGNFPGRFSGRQFSNSRSEMNVSTLELGDSALYLCASSLIGLGGWPDTQYFGPGTRLTVL.

J is TRBJ1-3 and V is TRBV6-2 or TRBV6-3; 8 bases agree with TRBD1. The junction had 8 bases not matched to a gene; V was cut back by 4 bases and J by 3 bases. CDR3 length equals 16 residues. Germline V gene data show CDR1 as MNHEY and CDR2 as SVGEGT. The CDR3 is CASSSRGRSVGNTIYF. The CDR3 DNA sequence: TGTGCCAGCAGTTCCAGGGGGCGATCAGTTGGAAACACCATATATTTT.

The sample holds one count of this clone. V and J are TRBV6-5 and TRBJ2-7; a possible D gene is TRBD1 (5 bases). V was shortened by 7 bases and J by 4 bases, with 17 bases between the two germline ends. The CDR3 has 14 residues. CDR1 MNHEY and CDR2 SVGAGI come from the germline V gene. CDR3 region: CASNPGHPMYEQYF. The CDR3 coding sequence is TGTGCCAGCAACCCAGGACACCCCATGTACGAGCAGTACTTC.

The rearrangement joins TRBV6-5 to TRBJ2-2; 9 bases fit TRBD1. The CDR3 runs to 13 residues. J lost 6 bases, V lost 6 bases, and 2 bases had no gene match. In germline, CDR1 is MNHEY, CDR2 SVGAGI. CDR3 sequence (DNA): TGTGCCAGCAGCAACAGGGGGCCCGGGGAGCTGTTTTTT. It specifies CASSNRGPGELFF.